This is a list of T cell receptor beta chains from one sample in a study of blood T cell repertoires in COVID-19. The protocol was immunoSEQ multiplex PCR, while the TCRdb copy is restricted to in-frame clones and leaves out a portion. The profile shows 110,000 to 150,000 clones, about nine tenths of them singletons. Sequenced material: peripheral blood. These receptors were obtained from a woman older than 75 with acute or convalescent COVID-19. The CDR3 runs from the conserved cysteine through the conserved F or W. D genes are given only for firm matches. Size tells how often a clone was seen (once, few, many) or the class of an expanded clone, and some rows leave it out.

DNA	CDR3	size	length	D	V	J
TGTGCCATCAGTGGGTGGTCTTCCGGAGGGGGCACAGATACGCAGTATTTT	CAISGWSSGGGTDTQYF	-	17	-	TRBV10-3	TRBJ2-3
TGTGCCAGCAGCGTAGGCCAGGGGCTCTACGAGCAGTACTTC	CASSVGQGLYEQYF	-	14	-	TRBV9	TRBJ2-7
TGCGCCAGCAGACGACAAGAGGGTGAAGCTTTCTTT	CASRRQEGEAFF	-	12	-	TRBV5-1	TRBJ1-1
TGTGCCAGCAGAAAGACAGGGTTGAACACTGAAGCTTTCTTT	CASRKTGLNTEAFF	-	14	TRBD1	TRBV6-5	TRBJ1-1
TGTGCTAGTGGTACCAGCGTAGAGGAGACCCAGTACTTC	CASGTSVEETQYF	-	13	-	TRBV12-5	TRBJ2-5
TGTGCCAGCAGTCAATGGGGGGAAGTGTTTTTT	CASSQWGEVFF	once	11	-	TRBV12-3/TRBV12-4	TRBJ1-4
TGTGCCAGCAGCTTGGATTTCGGCTATGGCTACACCTTC	CASSLDFGYGYTF	-	13	-	TRBV5-5	TRBJ1-2
TGTGCCAGCAGCCAAGTGATAGGGAGGGGCCAAGAGACCCAGTACTTC	CASSQVIGRGQETQYF	-	16	TRBD2	TRBV14	TRBJ2-5
TGCGCCAGCAGGCAGCGGGGGGGGACAGATACGCAGTATTTT	CASRQRGGTDTQYF	-	14	TRBD2	TRBV5-1	TRBJ2-3
TGCGCCAGCAGGGACAGGGGACTCACCGGGGAGCTGTTTTTT	CASRDRGLTGELFF	-	14	TRBD1	TRBV4-3	TRBJ2-2
TGTGCCAGCAGCCAAGCAGGTCCGCTCGCTGAAGCTTTCTTT	CASSQAGPLAEAFF	-	14	-	TRBV3-1/TRBV3-2	TRBJ1-1
TGTGCCAGCAAAGAACAGGGGGACGGCAATCAGCCCCAGCATTTT	CASKEQGDGNQPQHF	-	15	TRBD1	TRBV2	TRBJ1-5
TGTGCCGGGGGGACAGGGGCGGCCACTGAAGCTTTCTTT	CAGGTGAATEAFF	-	13	TRBD1	TRBV30	TRBJ1-1
TGTGCCAGCAGCCGACAGGGTGTATCCTATGGCTACACCTTC	CASSRQGVSYGYTF	-	14	TRBD1	TRBV27	TRBJ1-2
TGTGCCAGCAGCAAGCCGGGACAGCACACAGATACGCAGTATTTT	CASSKPGQHTDTQYF	-	15	TRBD1	TRBV5-4	TRBJ2-3
TGTGCCAGCAGCTTATCGAAGGGGCGCGACTATGGCTACACCTTC	CASSLSKGRDYGYTF	-	15	-	TRBV7-9	TRBJ1-2
TGTGCCAGCAGTTTTTACAGGGACACTGAAGCTTTCTTT	CASSFYRDTEAFF	-	13	-	TRBV6-6	TRBJ1-1
TGTGCCAGCAGCCAGTGGGGGCAGGAGAACACTGAAGCTTTCTTT	CASSQWGQENTEAFF	-	15	-	TRBV9	TRBJ1-1
TGTGCCAGCAGTGAGCTAGCCAAAAACATTCAGTACTTC	CASSELAKNIQYF	-	13	-	TRBV11-2	TRBJ2-4
TGTGCCAGCAGTGCGGGGCTAGCGGAGACCCAGTACTTC	CASSAGLAETQYF	-	13	-	TRBV2	TRBJ2-5
TGTGCCAGCATGGGGGCGAACACCATATATTTT	CASMGANTIYF	-	11	-	TRBV3-1/TRBV3-2	TRBJ1-3
TGTGCCAGTAGTATCTACGGATCAGCGGGGAACACCGGGGAGCTGTTTTTT	CASSIYGSAGNTGELFF	-	17	-	TRBV19	TRBJ2-2
TGCGCCAGCAGCCAAGCAGTGACAGGGGGTTCTGGAAACACCATATATTTT	CASSQAVTGGSGNTIYF	once	17	TRBD1	TRBV4-3	TRBJ1-3
TGTGCCAGCAGCCATAGCGGGGAACCCCCTGAGCAGTTCTTC	CASSHSGEPPEQFF	-	14	TRBD2	TRBV13	TRBJ2-1
TGTGCCAGTAGTACATACAGGGCAGCGGCCTACAATGAGCAGTTCTTC	CASSTYRAAAYNEQFF	-	16	-	TRBV19	TRBJ2-1